The 27 T cell receptor beta chains presented below share a single source sample, sequenced in a study of blood T cell repertoires in COVID-19 (dated by TCRdb to about 2020). The receptor library was made with the immunoSEQ multiplex PCR assay. What TCRdb holds here is the immuneACCESS table cut down to in-frame rearrangements. Part of the clones is not present; checked against another copy, under half of the missing clones reflect an unresolved V gene, and the others are unexplained. This sample lists 210,000 or so clones; approximately 91% were detected once. The top ten clonotypes cover around 4.8% of the sample. The source material was peripheral blood. These receptors all stem from a woman aged 40 to 49 with acute or convalescent COVID-19.

Turning to this clone: Other DNA sequences in this specimen translate into the identical CDR3. V and J are TRBV2 and TRBJ1-1; 12 positions match TRBD1. Looked up from germline, CDR1 is SNHLY and CDR2 is FYNNEI. V was clipped by 6 bases and J by 5 bases; unmatched bases: 1. CDR3 size: 13 residues. The CDR3 is CASRGQGATEAFF. CDR3 bases: TGTGCCAGCAGGGGACAGGGGGCAACTGAAGCTTTCTTT. The complete variable domain, with remaining parts taken from reference TRBV2 and TRBJ1-1, reads EPEVTQTPSHQVTQMGQEVILRCVPISNHLYFYWYRQILGQKVEFLVSFYNNEISEKSEIFDDQFSVERPDGSNFTLKIRSTKLEDSAMYFCASRGQGATEAFFGQGTRLTVV.

This chain links TRBV7-2 with TRBJ2-2, with 7 bases lining up with TRBD1. V was clipped by 5 bases and J by 16 bases; unmatched bases: 16. Per the germline V gene, CDR1 is SGHTA and CDR2 is FQGNSA. The CDR3 runs 14 residues. Written as DNA, the CDR3 is TGTGCCAGCAGCCTAAGTGGGACAGCGATAGCCGGGTTTTTT. As protein: CASSLSGTAIAGFF.

The rearrangement links TRBV12-3 or TRBV12-4 to TRBJ1-2; weak D call: TRBD1 (6 bases). CDR3 length equals 13 residues. The germline V and J ends were trimmed by 8 bases and 7 bases, with 17 bases remaining between them. CDR3 nucleotides: TGTGCCAGCCGATACAGGGAGGGGAGTGGCTACACCTTC. Translated: CASRYREGSGYTF.

This clone has a handful of counts. V gene TRBV3-1 (or the pseudogene TRBV3-2) combines with J gene TRBJ1-2; D gene ambiguous. The CDR3 length is 15 residues. Germline V gene sequence: CDR1 LGHDT, CDR2 YNNKEL (reference sequence). V lost 0 bases and J 4 bases, leaving 12 bases between the germline ends. CDR3 bases: TGTGCCAGCAGCCAAGAGGGTCGGGGATCCTATGGCTACACCTTC. As protein: CASSQEGRGSYGYTF.

The gene calls are TRBV11-2 and TRBJ2-2; D possibly corresponds to TRBD2 (5 bases). The length of the CDR3 is 14 residues. V was clipped by 2 bases and J by 7 bases, with 11 bases between them. Germline V gene data show CDR1 as SGHAT and CDR2 as FQNNGV. The CDR3 DNA reads TGTGCCAGCAGCTTACTCCCCCGGGGCGGGGAGCTGTTTTTT. Translation: CASSLLPRGGELFF. The variable domain in full, with the rest retrieved from reference TRBV11-2 and TRBJ2-2, is EAGVAQSPRYKIIEKRQSVAFWCNPISGHATLYWYQQILGQGPKLLIQFQNNGVVDDSQLPKDRFSAERLKGVDSTLKIQPAKLEDSAVYLCASSLLPRGGELFFGEGSRLTVL.

This clone appeared a few times. The chain couples TRBV6-6 to TRBJ1-3; the D gene is possibly TRBD1 (6 bases). Between the trimmed V and J ends, which lost 4 bases and 0 bases, there was a span of 7 bases. There are 14 residues in the CDR3. Germline assignment: CDR1 MNHNY and CDR2 SVGAGI (reference sequence). CDR3 coding DNA: TGTGCCAGCAGTTGGGGGCTCTCTGGAAACACCATATATTTT. Its translation: CASSWGLSGNTIYF.

The genes are TRBV19 and TRBJ1-2, with 8 bases matching TRBD1. This CDR3 contains 13 residues. The V segment lost 6 bases and the J segment 6 bases; nucleotides outside the gene matches: 6. Germline-derived CDR1 and CDR2 are LNHDA and SQIVND (reference sequence). The CDR3, as DNA: TGTGCCAGTAGGGGAGACAGGGGTCATGGCTACACCTTC. This sequence encodes CASRGDRGHGYTF. The full variable domain, its missing parts supplied by reference TRBV19 and TRBJ1-2, is DGGITQSPKYLFRKEGQNVTLSCEQNLNHDAMYWYRQDPGQGLRLIYYSQIVNDFQKGDIAEGYSVSREKKESFPLTVTSAQKNPTAFYLCASRGDRGHGYTFGSGTRLTVV.

The CDR3 nucleotides read TGTGCCTGGTTTCCGGGAACTAACTATGGCTACACCTTC. This gives the protein CAWFPGTNYGYTF. This chain links TRBV30 with TRBJ1-2; D remains unclear. This CDR3 comprises 13 residues. V dropped 5 bases and J dropped 0 bases, with 10 bases sitting between them. Germline CDR1 reads GTSNPN; CDR2 reads SVGIG (reference sequence).

The gene calls are TRBV5-1 and TRBJ2-3; tentative D call: TRBD1 (6 bases). CDR3 length equals 14 residues. Germline CDR1 is SGHRS and CDR2 is YFSETQ. V was pared by 4 bases and J by 2 bases, with 11 bases between. CDR3 bases: TGCGCCAGCAGCGAGCAGGGGCCCACAGATACGCAGTATTTT. This encodes CASSEQGPTDTQYF. The complete variable domain, with remaining parts taken from reference TRBV5-1 and TRBJ2-3, reads KAGVTQTPRYLIKTRGQQVTLSCSPISGHRSVSWYQQTPGQGLQFLFEYFSETQRNKGNFPGRFSGRQFSNSRSEMNVSTLELGDSALYLCASSEQGPTDTQYFGPGTRLTVL.

The V and J genes are TRBV7-3 and TRBJ1-2, with D possibly being TRBD1 (5 bases). Germline CDR1 SGHTA, CDR2 FQGTGA. This CDR3 has 15 residues. Trimming cost V 2 bases and J 6 bases, with 16 bases left between them. The CDR3 DNA follows: TGTGCCAGCAGCTTATGGGAACAGGCACCGGATGGCTACACCTTC. Amino acid sequence: CASSLWEQAPDGYTF.

This chain links TRBV2 with TRBJ1-1; D is unresolved. The V gene's germline CDR1 is SNHLY and CDR2 FYNNEI. V gave up 8 bases and J gave up 4 bases, with 11 bases separating them. This CDR3 region has 12 residues. CDR3 coding DNA: TGTGCCAGCGGCGGGTTGAGCACTGAAGCTTTCTTT. Translating it yields CASGGLSTEAFF.

The chain links TRBV3-1 (or the pseudogene TRBV3-2) to TRBJ1-2; unclear D gene. Germline CDR1 and CDR2: LGHDT and YNNKEL (reference sequence). Trimming cost V 4 bases and J 7 bases, with 10 bases left between them. The length of the CDR3 is 12 residues. CDR3 amino acids: CASSPPGSGYTF. For the CDR3, the DNA is TGTGCCAGCAGCCCCCCGGGGAGTGGCTACACCTTC.

The V and J genes are TRBV19 and TRBJ1-5, with unresolved D. In germline, CDR1 is LNHDA, CDR2 SQIVND (reference sequence). This CDR3 region has 10 residues. V was clipped by 9 bases and J by 7 bases, with 7 bases between them. The CDR3 DNA is TGTGCCAGGTTACAGCAGCCCCAGCATTTT. Amino acid sequence: CARLQQPQHF.

The CDR3: CASSQDQGLGDTQYF. For the CDR3, the DNA is TGCGCCAGCAGCCAAGATCAGGGGCTTGGAGATACGCAGTATTTT. The chain links TRBV4-1 to TRBJ2-3, with a tentative D call TRBD1 (6 bases). In germline, CDR1 is MGHRA, CDR2 YSYEKL. The CDR3 has 15 amino acids. Trimming stripped 0 bases from V and 5 bases from J, with 12 bases between.

The rearrangement uses TRBV19 and TRBJ2-2; possible D gene TRBD2, 7 bases. This CDR3 spans 14 amino acids. Trimming left V 6 bases short and J 6 bases short, with 14 bases between. CDR1 is LNHDA and CDR2 is SQIVND in the germline V gene (reference sequence). CDR3 sequence (DNA): TGTGCCAGTAGCTTGGGGGGGCCCCCCGGGGAGCTGTTTTTT. It encodes CASSLGGPPGELFF.

Ten or more counts support this clone. V usage is TRBV6-1 and J usage is TRBJ1-5; perhaps TRBD1 as D (5 bases). Trimming cost V 1 base and J 6 bases, with 13 bases left between them. The CDR3 extends over 15 amino acids. Looked up from germline, CDR1 is MNHNS and CDR2 is SASEGT. CDR3 region: CASSEGAGTGQPQHF. The DNA for the CDR3 is TGTGCCAGCAGTGAAGGAGCGGGGACGGGTCAGCCCCAGCATTTT.

The V gene is TRBV19, the J gene TRBJ1-2; 7 nucleotides agree with TRBD1. The CDR3 contains 14 residues. Germline V gene data show CDR1 as LNHDA and CDR2 as SQIVND (reference sequence). With 6 bases clipped from V and 4 bases from J, the junction kept 8 bases outside the gene matches. The CDR3 region is CASRRQGGSYGYTF. CDR3 sequence (DNA): TGTGCCAGTAGGAGACAGGGAGGTAGCTATGGCTACACCTTC.

The chain has TRBV5-6 and TRBJ2-5; D might be TRBD1 (5 bases). V lost 1 base to trimming and J lost 2 bases, with 12 bases between them. Germline V gene sequence: CDR1 SGHDT, CDR2 YYEEEE. This CDR3 is built from 15 residues. DNA for the CDR3: TGTGCCAGCAGCTTGCCACAGGACGAACAAGAGACCCAGTACTTC. This encodes CASSLPQDEQETQYF.

The table lists this clone with a few counts. The gene calls are TRBV4-1 and TRBJ1-2; weak D call: TRBD1 (6 bases). Trimming took 6 bases from V and 0 from J, leaving 11 bases between them. CDR1 and CDR2 from the germline V gene are MGHRA and YSYEKL. The CDR3 spans 14 residues. For the CDR3, the DNA is TGCGCCAGCAGTGCAAGGACAGCTAACTATGGCTACACCTTC. It codes for CASSARTANYGYTF.

J is TRBJ1-2 and V is TRBV4-1; TRBD1 agrees at 10 bases. The CDR3 extends over 16 amino acids. Trimming removed 3 bases from V and 5 bases from J; junction bases left unmatched: 9. Germline V CDR1 and CDR2: MGHRA, YSYEKL. The CDR3 loop reads CASSHPQGQGRYGYTF. The CDR3 DNA reads TGCGCCAGCAGCCACCCACAGGGACAGGGGAGGTATGGCTACACCTTC.

This chain connects TRBV5-5 to TRBJ1-2; D may be TRBD1 (5 bases). Germline V CDR1 and CDR2: SGHKS, YYEKEE (reference sequence). V shed 6 bases and J shed 1 base, with 16 bases lying between them. This CDR3 region has 15 residues. The CDR3 sequence: CASNEMFRDNYGYTF. The CDR3 coding sequence is TGTGCCAGCAACGAGATGTTCAGGGATAACTATGGCTACACCTTC.

This chain joins TRBV7-6 and TRBJ1-6; 8 bases align to TRBD1. With 5 bases clipped from V and 5 bases from J, the junction kept 2 bases outside the gene matches. CDR3 length equals 14 residues. Germline CDR1 SGHVS, CDR2 FNYEAQ. CDR3 in amino acids: CASSRDRNNSPLHF. Here the CDR3 DNA reads TGTGCCAGCAGCCGGGACAGGAATAATTCACCCCTCCACTTT.

This sequence joins TRBV2 and TRBJ2-7, with D possibly matching TRBD1 (5 bases). The CDR3 runs to 12 residues. Trimming pared 8 bases from V and 6 bases from J, leaving 14 bases between. CDR1 and CDR2 from the germline V gene are SNHLY and FYNNEI. CDR3 sequence (DNA): TGTGCCAGCCTAGGGTGGCAGGGCGAGCAGTACGTC. Translating gives CASLGWQGEQYV.

This rearrangement joins TRBV13 to TRBJ1-2; 9 bases line up with TRBD1. With 5 bases clipped from V and 6 bases from J, the junction kept 4 bases outside the gene matches. In germline, CDR1 is PRHDT, CDR2 FYEKMQ (reference sequence). The CDR3 loop spans 13 amino acids. In DNA form, the CDR3 reads TGTGCCAGCAGCCCGACAGGGGGAGATGGCTACACCTTC. Encoded protein: CASSPTGGDGYTF. The variable domain in full, with the rest retrieved from reference TRBV13 and TRBJ1-2, is AAGVIQSPRHLIKEKRETATLKCYPIPRHDTVYWYQQGPGQDPQFLISFYEKMQSDKGSIPDRFSAQQFSDYHSELNMSSLELGDSALYFCASSPTGGDGYTFGSGTRLTVV.

CDR3 in DNA: TGTGCCAGTAGTTACTTAACAGGGGGACAGACTGAAGCTTTCTTT. It encodes CASSYLTGGQTEAFF. The rearrangement uses TRBV19 and TRBJ1-1; TRBD1 matches 8 bases. The V gene end was trimmed by 5 bases and the J gene end by 5 bases; junction bases not matched to a gene: 10. Germline V gene data show CDR1 as LNHDA and CDR2 as SQIVND (reference sequence). The CDR3 has 15 residues.

The CDR3 DNA follows: TGTGCCAGCGGTACGGGGAGAGCAAACACTGAAGCTTTCTTT. Its protein product is CASGTGRANTEAFF. This sequence joins TRBV7-9 and TRBJ1-1; D not resolved. Germline CDR1 is SEHNR and CDR2 is FQNEAQ (reference sequence). CDR3 size: 14 residues. V was clipped by 8 bases and J by 2 bases, with 15 bases between them.

V is TRBV15 and J is TRBJ2-1; D possibly corresponds to TRBD2 (7 bases). CDR3 length: 15 residues. Looked up from germline, CDR1 is LNHNV and CDR2 is YYDKDF (reference sequence). Trimming removed 0 bases from V and 9 bases from J, with 15 bases in between. The CDR3 DNA reads TGTGCCACCAGCAGAGATCGGGGGGCCCTCTCTGAGCAGTTCTTC. Protein sequence: CATSRDRGALSEQFF.